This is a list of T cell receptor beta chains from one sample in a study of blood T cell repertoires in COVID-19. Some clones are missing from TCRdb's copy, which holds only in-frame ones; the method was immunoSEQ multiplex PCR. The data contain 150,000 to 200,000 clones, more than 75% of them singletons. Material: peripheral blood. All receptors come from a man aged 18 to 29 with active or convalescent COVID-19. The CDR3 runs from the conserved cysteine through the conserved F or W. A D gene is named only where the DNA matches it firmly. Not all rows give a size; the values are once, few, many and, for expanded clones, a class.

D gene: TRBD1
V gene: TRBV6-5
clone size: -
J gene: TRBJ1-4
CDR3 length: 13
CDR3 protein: CASSLQGGEKLFF
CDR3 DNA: TGTGCCAGCAGCCTGCAGGGGGGTGAAAAACTGTTTTTT

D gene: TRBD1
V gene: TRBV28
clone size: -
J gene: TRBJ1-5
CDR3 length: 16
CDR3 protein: CASTHKPGTVNQPQHF
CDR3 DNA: TGTGCCAGCACCCATAAACCAGGGACAGTTAATCAGCCCCAGCATTTT

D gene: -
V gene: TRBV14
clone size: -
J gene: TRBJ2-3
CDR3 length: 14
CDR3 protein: CASSQTSWADTQYF
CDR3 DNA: TGTGCCAGCAGCCAGACTAGTTGGGCAGATACGCAGTATTTT

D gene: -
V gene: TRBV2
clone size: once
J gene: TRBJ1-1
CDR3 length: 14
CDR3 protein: CASSVGTLNTEAFF
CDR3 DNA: TGTGCCAGCAGCGTCGGGACACTGAACACTGAAGCTTTCTTT

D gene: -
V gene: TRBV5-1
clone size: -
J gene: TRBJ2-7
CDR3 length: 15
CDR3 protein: CASSLGQTSSYEQYF
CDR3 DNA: TGCGCCAGCAGCTTGGGCCAAACCAGCTCCTACGAGCAGTACTTC

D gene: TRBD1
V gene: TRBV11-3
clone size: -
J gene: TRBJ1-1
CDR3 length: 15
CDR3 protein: CASSSEGQGSAEAFF
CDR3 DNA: TGTGCCAGCAGCTCGGAGGGACAGGGATCGGCTGAAGCTTTCTTT

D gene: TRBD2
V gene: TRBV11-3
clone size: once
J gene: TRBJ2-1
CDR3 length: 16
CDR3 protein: CASSLGGTRTGNEQFF
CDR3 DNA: TGTGCCAGCAGCCTAGGGGGGACTAGGACCGGGAATGAGCAGTTCTTC

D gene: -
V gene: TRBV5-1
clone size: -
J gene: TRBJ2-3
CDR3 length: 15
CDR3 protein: CASSLEGEWWDTQYF
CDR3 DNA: TGCGCCAGCAGCTTGGAGGGGGAATGGTGGGATACGCAGTATTTT

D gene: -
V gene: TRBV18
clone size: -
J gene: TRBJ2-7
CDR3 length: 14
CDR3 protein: CASSPREKVYEQYF
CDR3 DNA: TGTGCCAGCTCACCTCGGGAGAAGGTCTACGAGCAGTACTTC

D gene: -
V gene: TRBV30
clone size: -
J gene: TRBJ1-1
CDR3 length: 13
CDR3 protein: CAWTRSLNTEAFF
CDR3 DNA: TGTGCCTGGACTAGGAGTTTGAACACTGAAGCTTTCTTT

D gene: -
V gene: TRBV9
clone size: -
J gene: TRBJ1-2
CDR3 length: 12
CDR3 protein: CASSVDSYGYTF
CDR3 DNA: TGTGCCAGCAGCGTAGACAGCTATGGCTACACCTTC

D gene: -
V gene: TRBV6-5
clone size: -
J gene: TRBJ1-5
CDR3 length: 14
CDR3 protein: CASRPGLTYQPQHF
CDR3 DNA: TGTGCCAGTAGACCGGGACTTACCTATCAGCCCCAGCATTTT

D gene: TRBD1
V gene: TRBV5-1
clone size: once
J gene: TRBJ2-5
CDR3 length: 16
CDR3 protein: CASSLGETGGLETQYF
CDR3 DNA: TGCGCCAGCAGCTTAGGGGAGACAGGGGGCTTAGAGACCCAGTACTTC

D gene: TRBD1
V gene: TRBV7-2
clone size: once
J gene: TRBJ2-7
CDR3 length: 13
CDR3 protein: CASSSRGSYEQYF
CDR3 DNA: TGTGCCAGCAGCTCCAGGGGGTCCTACGAGCAGTACTTC

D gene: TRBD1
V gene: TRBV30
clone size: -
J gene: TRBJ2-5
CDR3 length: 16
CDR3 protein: CAWGRPDRARGVTQYF
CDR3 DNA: TGTGCCTGGGGGAGACCTGACAGGGCCCGCGGTGTGACCCAGTACTTC

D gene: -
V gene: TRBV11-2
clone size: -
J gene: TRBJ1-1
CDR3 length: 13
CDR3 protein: CASSQTGNTEAFF
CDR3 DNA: TGTGCCAGCAGCCAAACAGGGAACACTGAAGCTTTCTTT

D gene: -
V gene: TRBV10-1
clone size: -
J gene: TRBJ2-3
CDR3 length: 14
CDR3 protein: CASSEAVDTDTQYF
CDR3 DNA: TGCGCCAGCAGTGAAGCGGTGGACACAGATACGCAGTATTTT

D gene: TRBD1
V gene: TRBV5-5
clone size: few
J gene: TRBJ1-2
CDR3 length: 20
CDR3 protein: CASSFFLTGGKKVSGYGYTF
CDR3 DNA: TGTGCCAGCAGCTTTTTTCTTACAGGGGGCAAAAAGGTATCAGGCTATGGCTACACCTTC

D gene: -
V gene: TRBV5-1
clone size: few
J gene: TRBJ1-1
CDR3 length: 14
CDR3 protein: CASRSSREAGMAFF
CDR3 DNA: TGCGCCAGCAGATCCTCAAGGGAGGCGGGAATGGCTTTCTTT

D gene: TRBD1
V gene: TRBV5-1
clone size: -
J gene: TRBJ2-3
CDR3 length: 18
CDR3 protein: CASSYTDTGTGFTDTQYF
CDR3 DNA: TGCGCCAGCAGCTATACAGATACCGGGACAGGGTTCACAGATACGCAGTATTTT

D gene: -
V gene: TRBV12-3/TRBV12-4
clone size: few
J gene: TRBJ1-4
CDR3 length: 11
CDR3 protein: CASSLEEKLFF
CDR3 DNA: TGTGCCAGCAGTTTGGAGGAAAAACTGTTTTTT

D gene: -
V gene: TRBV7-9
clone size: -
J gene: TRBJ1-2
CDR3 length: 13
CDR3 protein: CASSLTTVDGYTF
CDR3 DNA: TGTGCCAGCAGCTTAACGACAGTGGATGGCTACACCTTC

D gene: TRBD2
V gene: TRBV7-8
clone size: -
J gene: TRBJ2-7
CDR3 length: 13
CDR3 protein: CASSPRTSEGQYF
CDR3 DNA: TGTGCCAGCAGCCCCCGGACTAGCGAAGGGCAGTACTTC

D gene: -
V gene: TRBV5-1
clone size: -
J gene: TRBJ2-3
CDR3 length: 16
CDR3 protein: CASSLAGTGVSDTQYF
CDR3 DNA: TGCGCCAGCAGCTTGGCCGGCACGGGGGTGTCGGATACGCAGTATTTT

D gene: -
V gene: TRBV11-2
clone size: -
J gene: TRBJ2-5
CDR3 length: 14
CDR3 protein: CASSLDISAETQYF
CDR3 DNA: TGTGCCAGCAGCTTAGATATTAGTGCAGAGACCCAGTACTTC

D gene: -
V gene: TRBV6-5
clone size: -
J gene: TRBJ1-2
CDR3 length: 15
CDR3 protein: CASSYSSLGAGGYTF
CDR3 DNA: TGTGCCAGCAGTTACTCGAGTTTGGGCGCTGGGGGCTACACCTTC

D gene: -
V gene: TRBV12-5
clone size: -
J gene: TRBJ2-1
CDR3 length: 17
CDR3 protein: CASGLVPPRGVRDEQFF
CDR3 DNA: TGTGCTAGTGGTTTGGTCCCCCCCAGGGGAGTGAGGGATGAGCAGTTCTTC

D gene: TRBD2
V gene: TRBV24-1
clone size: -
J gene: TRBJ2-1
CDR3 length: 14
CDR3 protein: CATRKTSGDNEQFF
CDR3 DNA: TGTGCCACCAGAAAGACTAGCGGGGACAATGAGCAGTTCTTC

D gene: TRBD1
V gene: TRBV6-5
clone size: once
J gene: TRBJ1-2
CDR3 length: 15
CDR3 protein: CASSNLQGAWYGYTF
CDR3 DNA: TGTGCCAGCAGTAACCTCCAGGGGGCTTGGTATGGCTACACCTTC

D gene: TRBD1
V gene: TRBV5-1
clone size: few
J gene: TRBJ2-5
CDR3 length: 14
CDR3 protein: CASWSLDREETQYF
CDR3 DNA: TGCGCCAGCTGGAGCCTCGACAGGGAAGAGACCCAGTACTTC

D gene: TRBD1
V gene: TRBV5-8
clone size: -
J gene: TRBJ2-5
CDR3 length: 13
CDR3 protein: CASSRDRVETQYF
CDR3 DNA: TGTGCCAGCAGCCGGGACAGGGTGGAGACCCAGTACTTC

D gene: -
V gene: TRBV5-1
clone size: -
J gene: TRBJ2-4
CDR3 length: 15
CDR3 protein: CASSILQGGTREQYF
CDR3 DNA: TGCGCCAGCAGCATACTACAGGGTGGCACAAGGGAACAGTACTTC

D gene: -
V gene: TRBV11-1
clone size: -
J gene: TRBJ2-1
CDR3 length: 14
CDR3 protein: CASGPAREMNEQFF
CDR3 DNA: TGTGCCAGCGGCCCGGCTAGGGAGATGAATGAGCAGTTCTTC

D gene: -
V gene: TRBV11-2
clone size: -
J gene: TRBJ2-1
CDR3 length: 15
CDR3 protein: CASSLGPGLLNEQFF
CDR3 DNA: TGTGCCAGCAGCTTAGGCCCAGGCCTGCTCAATGAGCAGTTCTTC

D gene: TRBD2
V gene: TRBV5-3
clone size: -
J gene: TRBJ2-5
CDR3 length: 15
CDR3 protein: CARSSTSGSGETQYF
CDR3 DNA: TGTGCCAGAAGTTCGACTAGCGGGAGTGGTGAGACCCAGTACTTC

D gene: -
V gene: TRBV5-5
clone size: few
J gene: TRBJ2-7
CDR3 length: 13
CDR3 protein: CASSWDWGYEQYF
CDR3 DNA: TGTGCCAGCAGCTGGGACTGGGGATACGAGCAGTACTTC

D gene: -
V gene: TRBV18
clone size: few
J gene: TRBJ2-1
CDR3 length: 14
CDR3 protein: CASSPSPVPNEQFF
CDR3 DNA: TGTGCCAGCTCACCGTCTCCGGTCCCCAATGAGCAGTTCTTC

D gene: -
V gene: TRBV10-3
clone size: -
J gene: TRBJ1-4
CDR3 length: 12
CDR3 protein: CAISERGVELFF
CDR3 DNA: TGTGCCATCAGTGAACGGGGAGTAGAACTGTTTTTT